Listed below are T cell receptor beta chains from one sample, sequenced in a study of CD4 T cells in relation to SARS-CoV-2 and coronaviruses. Method: immunoSEQ multiplex PCR; TCRdb's copy keeps in-frame clones and lacks some. This table has approximately 50,000 clones, roughly nine tenths appearing once. Sequenced material: naive CD4+ T cells from PBMCs. The source is an adult with COVID-19. CDR3s include the opening cysteine and the closing phenylalanine or tryptophan. Each record gives: D gene, J gene, V gene, CDR3 DNA, CDR3 protein. The D gene is left open where the match is weak.

TRBD2 TRBJ2-1 TRBV3-1/TRBV3-2 TGTGCCAGCAGCCAAAATAGCGGGAGGAGTTACAATGAGCAGTTCTTC CASSQNSGRSYNEQFF
TRBD1 TRBJ2-5 TRBV28 TGTGCCACCCCGACAGGGGGCCAAGAGACCCAGTACTTC CATPTGGQETQYF
- TRBJ2-5 TRBV2 TGTGCCAGCAGTGTGTCGCAGTCTGGAGAGACCCAGTACTTC CASSVSQSGETQYF
- TRBJ1-5 TRBV19 TGTGCCAGTAGTTACGGGCAACTTGGAGGCAATCAGCCCCAGCATTTT CASSYGQLGGNQPQHF
TRBD2 TRBJ2-1 TRBV24-1 TGTGCCACCAGTGGGACTAGCGTATGGGAGCAGTTCTTC CATSGTSVWEQFF
- TRBJ1-2 TRBV28 TGTGCCAGCAGTTTGGCGGACAGCTATGGCTACACCTTC CASSLADSYGYTF
- TRBJ2-7 TRBV3-1/TRBV3-2 TGTGCCAGCAGCCTATCAGGGACTGGGGCAGTTTACTTC CASSLSGTGAVYF
- TRBJ2-6 TRBV21-1 TGTGCCAGCACCCGGGACAGAGGGCCGGGGGTCCTGACTTTC CASTRDRGPGVLTF
- TRBJ2-5 TRBV4-3 TGCGCCAGCAGCCAGGACCCGGGACCGGAGACCCAGTACTTC CASSQDPGPETQYF
TRBD2 TRBJ2-2 TRBV2 TGTGCCAGCAGAGGAGCGGGAACCGCCGGGGAGCTGTTTTTT CASRGAGTAGELFF
- TRBJ2-7 TRBV6-5 TGTGCCAGCAGGACGGCAGGGGACGAGCAGTACTTC CASRTAGDEQYF
- TRBJ2-7 TRBV5-8 TGTGCCAGCAGCTTGGGACTAGTGGGCCACGAGCAGTACTTC CASSLGLVGHEQYF
TRBD1 TRBJ1-6 TRBV10-2 TGCGCCAGCCAAGACAGGGGAGATTCACCCCTCCACTTT CASQDRGDSPLHF
TRBD2 TRBJ2-3 TRBV15 TGTGCCACCAGCAGACCTAGCGGGCCTAGCACAGATACGCAGTATTTT CATSRPSGPSTDTQYF
- TRBJ1-1 TRBV6-2/TRBV6-3 TGTGCCAGCAGTTATTCGTACTCCCGACAATCTGAAGCTTTCTTT CASSYSYSRQSEAFF
TRBD2 TRBJ2-7 TRBV11-1 TGTGCCAGCAGCTTGGGGACTAGTGGATCCTACGAGCAGTACTTC CASSLGTSGSYEQYF
- TRBJ2-1 TRBV20-1 TGCAGTGCAAGTACGTTTCGATGGTATTACAATGAGCAGTTCTTC CSASTFRWYYNEQFF
- TRBJ1-2 TRBV2 TGTGCCAGCAGTGAAGTGTGGGGTAACTATGGCTACACCTTC CASSEVWGNYGYTF
TRBD1 TRBJ1-6 TRBV6-1 TGTGCCAGCAGGGAAGGAGGGGGCTATTCACCCCTCCACTTT CASREGGGYSPLHF
TRBD1 TRBJ1-5 TRBV10-3 TGTGCCATCAGCCCACGGGACAGGGGTAGCAATCAGCCCCAGCATTTT CAISPRDRGSNQPQHF
TRBD1 TRBJ1-1 TRBV5-5 TGTGCCAGCAGCTTTTTAACAGGGGAAGTTGGGAACACTGAAGCTTTCTTT CASSFLTGEVGNTEAFF
TRBD2 TRBJ2-7 TRBV7-2 TGTGCCAGCAGCTTGACTAGCGGGAGGGAATCCCTCTACGAGCAGTACTTC CASSLTSGRESLYEQYF
TRBD2 TRBJ2-1 TRBV2 TGTGCCAGCAATTTGGTTAGCGGGGCCTACAATGAGCAGTTCTTC CASNLVSGAYNEQFF
- TRBJ1-5 TRBV15 TGTGCCACCAGCACCGGGATTAGCAATCAGCCCCAGCATTTT CATSTGISNQPQHF
- TRBJ2-1 TRBV7-3 TGTGCCAGCAGCTTAGGTCTAGATTACAATGAGCAGTTCTTC CASSLGLDYNEQFF
- TRBJ2-5 TRBV2 TGTGCCAGCAGCTCAAAGGAGACCCAGTACTTC CASSSKETQYF
TRBD1 TRBJ1-6 TRBV5-4 TGTGCCAGCAGCCCGACAGGGAGGACCCTCCACTTT CASSPTGRTLHF
TRBD1 TRBJ2-7 TRBV10-3 TGTGCCATCAGCGGTGGACAGGGGCGTTACGAGCAGTACTTC CAISGGQGRYEQYF
- TRBJ1-3 TRBV29-1 TGCAGCGTTGAAGATCTTGGGGGGGCCGCAGGCACCATATATTTT CSVEDLGGAAGTIYF
- TRBJ2-2 TRBV3-1/TRBV3-2 TGTGCCAGCAGCTGGGGGCAGGGAAACACCGGGGAGCTGTTTTTT CASSWGQGNTGELFF
- TRBJ2-3 TRBV28 TGTGCCAGCAGTCAGGGCACAGATACGCAGTATTTT CASSQGTDTQYF